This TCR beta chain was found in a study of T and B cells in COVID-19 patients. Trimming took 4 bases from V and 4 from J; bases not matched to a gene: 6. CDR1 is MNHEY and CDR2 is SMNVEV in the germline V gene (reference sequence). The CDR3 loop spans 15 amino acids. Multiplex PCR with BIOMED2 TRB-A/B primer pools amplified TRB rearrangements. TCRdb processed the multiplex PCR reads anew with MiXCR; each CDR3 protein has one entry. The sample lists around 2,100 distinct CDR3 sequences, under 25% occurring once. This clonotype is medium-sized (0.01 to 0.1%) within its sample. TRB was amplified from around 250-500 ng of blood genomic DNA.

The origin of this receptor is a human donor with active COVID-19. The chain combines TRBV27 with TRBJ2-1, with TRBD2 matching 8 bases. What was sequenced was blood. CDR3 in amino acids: CASSSPGRGYNEQFF. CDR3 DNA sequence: TGTGCCAGCAGTTCTCCCGGGAGGGGGTACAATGAGCAGTTCTTC.